The rows below give T cell receptor beta chains drawn from one sample of a study of shared clonotypes between healthy human individuals. Data came from immunoSEQ multiplex PCR; TCRdb stores just in-frame clones and leaves some out. In the table there are some 2,100,000 clones, 90% to 97% of which are singletons. The source material was naive CD4+ T cells sorted from blood. Receptors were obtained from a man aged 18 to 30 in good health. CDR3s include the opening cysteine and the closing phenylalanine or tryptophan. The order of the fields is J gene, clone size, D gene, V gene, CDR3 DNA, CDR3 protein. The D gene is left open where the match is weak. Not every row has a clone size; where given, it reads once, few, many or a size class.

TRBJ2-2 - - TRBV2 TGTGCCAGCAGTGGCCTGACCCGGACCGGCGGGGAGCTGTTTTTT CASSGLTRTGGELFF
TRBJ2-3 - TRBD2 TRBV11-2 TGTGCCAGCAGCTTAGGCATGGTCCTAGCGGTTAGCACAGATACGCAGTATTTT CASSLGMVLAVSTDTQYF
TRBJ2-3 - - TRBV5-4 TGTGCCAGCAGCTCACCGACTAGCACAGATACGCAGTATTTT CASSSPTSTDTQYF
TRBJ2-2 - - TRBV7-6 TGTGCCAGCAGCGGATATGTCACCGGGGAGCTGTTTTTT CASSGYVTGELFF
TRBJ2-5 - TRBD2 TRBV10-1 TGCGCCAGCAGCCCGGGACTAGCGGGACAAGAGACCCAGTACTTC CASSPGLAGQETQYF
TRBJ1-1 - - TRBV9 TGTGCCAGCAGACGTACTCCTTCTGAAGCTTTCTTT CASRRTPSEAFF
TRBJ2-5 - - TRBV25-1 TGTGCCAGCAGTGAACAGGGGTCAGGCGTGTACCAAGAGACCCAGTACTTC CASSEQGSGVYQETQYF
TRBJ2-7 - - TRBV30 TGTGCCTGGAGGGTCCGGGGGGCCATCGAGCAGTACTTC CAWRVRGAIEQYF
TRBJ2-7 - TRBD2 TRBV29-1 TGCAGCGTTGAAGATCGGGGGACTAGCGTGGGGGAGCAGTACTTC CSVEDRGTSVGEQYF
TRBJ2-7 once TRBD2 TRBV11-2 TGTGCCAGCAGCCGAAAAACTAGCGGGAGCTACGAGCAGTACTTC CASSRKTSGSYEQYF
TRBJ2-5 - - TRBV6-5 TGTGCCAGCAGACCACACAGGGATCAAGAGACCCAGTACTTC CASRPHRDQETQYF
TRBJ2-5 - TRBD2 TRBV5-6 TGTGCCAGCAGTTCCGGGACTAGCGGACAAGAGACCCAGTACTTC CASSSGTSGQETQYF
TRBJ1-3 - - TRBV18 TGTGCCAGCTCACCGGAGAGCTCTGGAAACACCATATATTTT CASSPESSGNTIYF
TRBJ2-5 - TRBD2 TRBV18 TGTGCCAGCTCAGCCGGGACTAGCGAAGAGACCCAGTACTTC CASSAGTSEETQYF
TRBJ2-2 - TRBD1 TRBV7-2 TGTGCCAGCAGCCCTAGGACAGGGACCGGGGAGCTGTTTTTT CASSPRTGTGELFF
TRBJ1-6 - TRBD1 TRBV5-4 TGTGCCAGCAGCTTCGGGGACAGAAATTCACCCCTCCACTTT CASSFGDRNSPLHF
TRBJ2-3 - TRBD1 TRBV4-2 TGTGCCAGCAGCCTAGCACAGGGGGCAGGCACAGATACGCAGTATTTT CASSLAQGAGTDTQYF
TRBJ2-3 - TRBD2 TRBV18 TGTGCCAGCTCACGGGCTAGCGGGAGCACAGATACGCAGTATTTT CASSRASGSTDTQYF
TRBJ1-5 - - TRBV2 TGTGCCAGCAGTGATGCACAGGCGGGCAATCAGCCCCAGCATTTT CASSDAQAGNQPQHF
TRBJ1-4 - - TRBV4-2 TGTGCCAGCAGCCAAGAGGGAAGGGGCGGCCGTGAAAAACTGTTTTTT CASSQEGRGGREKLFF
TRBJ2-6 - - TRBV9 TGTGCCAGCAGCGTAGCGGGCGGCTCTGGGGCCAACGTCCTGACTTTC CASSVAGGSGANVLTF
TRBJ1-2 - - TRBV6-5 TGTGCCAGCTCTAAACGGGGGCCTTCTAACTATGGCTACACCTTC CASSKRGPSNYGYTF
TRBJ2-7 - - TRBV2 TGTGCCAGCAGTTTCCCCCGCCCCTTATACGAGCAGTACTTC CASSFPRPLYEQYF
TRBJ1-3 - TRBD1 TRBV2 TGTGCCAGCAGTCCGACAGGGGTCGGAAACACCATATATTTT CASSPTGVGNTIYF
TRBJ2-3 - - TRBV2 TGTGCCAGCAGTGCGGAGAGCACAGATACGCAGTATTTT CASSAESTDTQYF
TRBJ2-2 - TRBD1 TRBV19 TGTGCCAGCGCCTACAGGGGTGGCCCCGGGGAGCTGTTTTTT CASAYRGGPGELFF
TRBJ1-5 - TRBD1 TRBV11-2 TGTGCCAGCAGCTCAGGGACAGGGACAGGAAATCAGCCCCAGCATTTT CASSSGTGTGNQPQHF
TRBJ2-5 once TRBD1 TRBV6-1 TGTGCCACCGTGAAGGGACAGGGAGGGGAGACCCAGTACTTC CATVKGQGGETQYF
TRBJ2-5 - - TRBV5-1 TGCGCCAGCAGCTTGACGACAGGAGAGACCCAGTACTTC CASSLTTGETQYF
TRBJ2-7 once - TRBV7-3 TGTGCCAGCAGCATCAGGGGAGGTAACGAGCAGTACTTC CASSIRGGNEQYF
TRBJ1-4 - - TRBV15 TGTGCCACCAGCAGAGATAGTTCTTCAACTAATGAAAAACTGTTTTTT CATSRDSSSTNEKLFF
TRBJ2-7 - - TRBV7-9 TGTGCCAGCAGGAAACGCTACGACCGTCCCTCCTACGAGCAGTACTTC CASRKRYDRPSYEQYF